The clone carrying this T cell receptor beta chain was seen only a few times. This CDR3 has 13 residues. Germline lookup yields CDR1 LNHDA and CDR2 SQIVND (reference sequence). V was trimmed by 1 base and J by 9 bases, leaving 10 bases between them. The source of the sample is a study of technical replicates of blood from a few donors. Produced via immunoSEQ multiplex PCR; TCRdb's table is partial and in-frame only. The top ten hold 4% to 5.5% of the sample, which has about 70,000 clones, more than 75% seen once. Input material: PBMCs. The clonotype comes from a human donor in good health. Some clones in this sample may be carry-over from other donors' samples. The V and J genes are TRBV19 and TRBJ2-1; possibly TRBD2 for D (5 bases). Here the CDR3 reads CASSIARGSEQFF. The CDR3, as DNA: TGTGCCAGTAGTATAGCCAGAGGGAGTGAGCAGTTCTTC.